These T cell receptor beta chains were read from a single sample in a study of blood T cell repertoires in COVID-19. Some clones are missing from TCRdb's copy, which holds only in-frame ones; the method was immunoSEQ multiplex PCR. The table records about 92,000 clones, around 67% of them present only once. The sequenced sample consisted of peripheral blood. These receptors all stem from a woman aged 60-70 years in a cohort sampled during active or convalescent COVID-19. CDR3s include the opening cysteine and the closing phenylalanine or tryptophan. A D gene is named only where the DNA matches it firmly. For some rows the clone size is stated as once, few or many, or as a class when expanded; others skip it.

D: -; size: -; V: TRBV2; J: TRBJ2-7; DNA: TGTGCCAGCCGGCTAGGGGGTTCGACCTACGAGCAGTACTTC; CDR3: CASRLGGSTYEQYF
D: TRBD1; size: -; V: TRBV13; J: TRBJ1-2; DNA: TGTGCCAGCAGCCCCGGGACAGGGGGTGAAGGTACCTTC; CDR3: CASSPGTGGEGTF
D: TRBD1; size: -; V: TRBV29-1; J: TRBJ1-4; DNA: TGCAGCGTCAGCGACAGGGGAGGGGAAAAACTGTTTTTT; CDR3: CSVSDRGGEKLFF
D: -; size: -; V: TRBV19; J: TRBJ1-6; DNA: TGTGCCAGTAGCTGGGGCGAAGGGACCTATAATTCACCCCTCCACTTT; CDR3: CASSWGEGTYNSPLHF
D: TRBD1; size: many; V: TRBV13; J: TRBJ1-2; DNA: TGTGCCAGCAGCTTAGGAGACAGGGGATTAGGAGGCTACACCTTC; CDR3: CASSLGDRGLGGYTF
D: -; size: few; V: TRBV23-1; J: TRBJ2-5; DNA: TGCGCCAGCGGAATCCGGGGCAGGGGGGCCCTCTACACCGGAGGGACCCAGTACTTC; CDR3: CASGIRGRGALYTGGTQYF
D: -; size: -; V: TRBV7-2; J: TRBJ2-1; DNA: TGTGCCAGCAGCGGGGGGGCGATTAGCTCCTACAATGAGCAGTTCTTC; CDR3: CASSGGAISSYNEQFF
D: -; size: -; V: TRBV28; J: TRBJ2-7; DNA: TGTGCCAGCAGTGGGACAGAGGGGGGCTACGAGCAGTACTTC; CDR3: CASSGTEGGYEQYF
D: -; size: -; V: TRBV29-1; J: TRBJ2-1; DNA: TGCAGCGCTCTAATCGGGTTTTCCAATGAGCAGTTCTTC; CDR3: CSALIGFSNEQFF
D: -; size: -; V: TRBV15; J: TRBJ2-1; DNA: TGTGCCACCAGCGTGGGCGGGGTCTACAATGAGCAGTTCTTC; CDR3: CATSVGGVYNEQFF
D: -; size: -; V: TRBV14; J: TRBJ1-6; DNA: TGTGCCAGCAGCCAAGCCACGTCCGGTCGCTCACCCCTCCACTTT; CDR3: CASSQATSGRSPLHF
D: -; size: -; V: TRBV19; J: TRBJ2-6; DNA: TGTGCCAGTAGTTCAGGGGCTGGGGCCAACGTCCTGACTTTC; CDR3: CASSSGAGANVLTF
D: TRBD2; size: -; V: TRBV7-2; J: TRBJ2-1; DNA: TGTGCCAGCAGCCCGTTAGCGGGGGGCCTGCAGTTCTTC; CDR3: CASSPLAGGLQFF
D: -; size: -; V: TRBV6-6; J: TRBJ1-5; DNA: TGTGCCAGCAGTCACTGGGCGGGCGCGGCGCCCCAGCATTTT; CDR3: CASSHWAGAAPQHF
D: -; size: -; V: TRBV7-2; J: TRBJ2-4; DNA: TGTGCCAGCAGCTTACTGCTCGGGGGGCCGGACATTCAGTACTTC; CDR3: CASSLLLGGPDIQYF
D: -; size: -; V: TRBV19; J: TRBJ1-1; DNA: TGTGCCAGTAGAATGGCGGGACGAGGGACTGAAGCTTTCTTT; CDR3: CASRMAGRGTEAFF